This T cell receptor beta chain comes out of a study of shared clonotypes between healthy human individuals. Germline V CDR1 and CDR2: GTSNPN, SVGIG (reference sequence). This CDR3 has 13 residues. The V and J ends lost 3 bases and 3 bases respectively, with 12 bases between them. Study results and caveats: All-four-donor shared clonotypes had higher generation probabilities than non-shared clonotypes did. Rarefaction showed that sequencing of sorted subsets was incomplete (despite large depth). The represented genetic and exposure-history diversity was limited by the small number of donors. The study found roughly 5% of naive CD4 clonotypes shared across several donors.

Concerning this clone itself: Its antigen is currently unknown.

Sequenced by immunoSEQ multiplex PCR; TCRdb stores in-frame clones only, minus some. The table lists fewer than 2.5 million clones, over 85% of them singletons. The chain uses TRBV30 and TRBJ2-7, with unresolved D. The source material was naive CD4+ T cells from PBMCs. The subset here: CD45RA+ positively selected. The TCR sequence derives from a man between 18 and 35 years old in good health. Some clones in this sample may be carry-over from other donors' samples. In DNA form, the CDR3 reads TGTGCCTGGAGGGCCTTGGTGGGCTACGAGCAGTACTTC. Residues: CAWRALVGYEQYF. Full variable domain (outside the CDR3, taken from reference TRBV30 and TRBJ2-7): SQTIHQWPATLVQPVGSPLSLECTVEGTSNPNLYWYRQAAGRGLQLLFYSVGIGQISSEVPQNLSASRPQDRQFILSSKKLLLSDSGFYLCAWRALVGYEQYFGPGTRLTVT.